These 10 T cell receptor beta chains were sequenced from one sample in a study of beta chain features in type 1 diabetes. Sequenced material consisted of expressed TCRB transcripts (all of the isolated RNA was reverse transcribed). Assay used: immunoSEQ multiplex PCR; TCRdb lists only in-frame clones, some missing. The repertoire holds 200,000 to 250,000 clones, with about 10% as singletons. Sequencing was carried out using naive CD4+ T cells from blood. All receptors come from a woman under 30 in good health.

The chain is built from TRBV2 and TRBJ2-7; D unclear. CDR1 and CDR2 from the germline V gene are SNHLY and FYNNEI. The CDR3 contains 13 residues. The germline V and J ends were trimmed by 7 bases and 0 bases, with 10 bases remaining between them. CDR3 nucleotides: TGTGCCAGCAATGGGCCCGACTCCTACGAGCAGTACTTC. The encoded protein is CASNGPDSYEQYF.

This clone was detected only a few times. The chain is built from TRBV18 and TRBJ2-5, with unresolved D. In germline, CDR1 is KGHSH, CDR2 LQKENI. Trimming pared 6 bases from V and 4 bases from J, leaving 12 bases between. The CDR3 length is 13 residues. The CDR3 protein is CASSLSTSETQYF. The DNA of the CDR3 is TGTGCCAGCTCCCTATCGACATCAGAGACCCAGTACTTC.

The V call is TRBV28, the J call TRBJ1-2; the D gene is possibly TRBD1 (6 bases). CDR1 and CDR2 (germline): MDHEN, SYDVKM. The V gene lost 6 bases and the J gene lost 7 bases, with 18 bases spanning the gap. The CDR3 totals 14 residues. The CDR3 loop reads CASRTFTGIFGYTF. CDR3 in DNA: TGTGCCAGCAGGACATTTACAGGGATCTTTGGCTACACCTTC.

The J gene is TRBJ1-2, the V gene TRBV19; D is unclear. This CDR3 is built from 12 residues. V dropped 5 bases and J dropped 5 bases, with 9 bases sitting between them. The germline gives CDR1 LNHDA, CDR2 SQIVND (reference sequence). The CDR3 DNA is TGTGCCAGTAGTCTACTCGGGTATGGCTACACCTTC. Its protein product is CASSLLGYGYTF.

This clone was seen only a few times. The gene calls are TRBV6-5 and TRBJ1-4; unclear D gene. The V end was cut by 6 bases, the J end by 0 bases, with 11 bases between. The V gene's germline CDR1 is MNHEY and CDR2 SVGAGI. The CDR3 spans 15 residues. The DNA for the CDR3 is TGTGCCAGCAGGCCCCCGGGAGCAACTAATGAAAAACTGTTTTTT. This sequence encodes CASRPPGATNEKLFF.

The rearrangement links TRBV6-6 to TRBJ1-4, with D possibly being TRBD1 (6 bases). The germline CDR1 and CDR2 sequences are MNHNY and SVGAGI (reference sequence). This CDR3 is 14 amino acids long. Trimming shortened V by 5 bases and J by 2 bases, and 9 bases separated the two germline ends. CDR3 residues: CASSRQATNEKLFF. As DNA, the CDR3 is TGTGCCAGCAGTAGACAGGCGACTAATGAAAAACTGTTTTTT.

The chain joins TRBV5-4 to TRBJ2-7, with a possible D match to TRBD2 (6 bases). CDR3 size: 14 residues. Trimming pared 0 bases from V and 3 bases from J, leaving 10 bases between. Germline V gives CDR1 SGHNT, CDR2 YYREEE (reference sequence). Written as DNA, the CDR3 is TGTGCCAGCAGCTTGGGGGGGGAAAGCTACGAGCAGTACTTC. Protein: CASSLGGESYEQYF.

This clone was detected only a few times. The chain uses TRBV10-3 and TRBJ2-2; 7 bases are a match to TRBD1. Germline V lookup: CDR1 ENHRY, CDR2 SYGVKD. CDR3 size: 15 residues. V lost 4 bases, J lost 6 bases, and 8 bases stayed unmatched. This chain's CDR3 is CAISGGYRGSGELFF. In DNA form, the CDR3 reads TGTGCCATCAGTGGGGGATACAGGGGATCCGGGGAGCTGTTTTTT.

This clone has just a few counts. The gene calls are TRBV21-1 and TRBJ1-1. TRBV21-1 is recorded as a pseudogene. This CDR3 is built from 17 residues. In DNA form, the CDR3 reads TGTGCCAGCAGCAAAGCGGGGAGGGTTCTAATGAACACTGAAGCTTTCTTT. It translates to CASSKAGRVLMNTEAFF.

This clone showed up just a few times. The V gene is TRBV2, the J gene TRBJ2-1, with D maybe TRBD1 (5 bases). Trimming stripped 10 bases from V and 5 bases from J, with 15 bases between. Looked up from germline, CDR1 is SNHLY and CDR2 is FYNNEI. The CDR3 totals 13 residues. The CDR3 sequence: CATGSGPDNEQFF. The DNA of the CDR3 is TGTGCCACAGGGTCTGGGCCCGACAATGAGCAGTTCTTC.